Each of the 14 T cell receptor beta chains below was sequenced from the same sample in a study of molecular identifiers for immune sequencing clone quantification. In TCRdb, the PCR reads were re-called with MiXCR into one record per CDR3 protein. The sample records 55,000 to 75,000 distinct CDR3 sequences, around 20% being singletons. Sequences were obtained from naive CD8+ T cells from blood, with Jurkat cell RNA spiked in. Indicated subset: FACS-sorted CD8+CD4-CCR7+CD45RA+ naive T cells. Every receptor here comes from a human donor in good health. Some libraries in this study had Jurkat cell RNA spiked in.

This clonotype came up many times. The gene calls are TRBV4-1 and TRBJ2-7, with D perhaps matching TRBD1 (5 bases). The CDR3 is made up of 16 amino acids. In germline, CDR1 is MGHRA, CDR2 YSYEKL. Trimming left V 0 bases short and J 4 bases short, with 16 bases between. The CDR3 sequence is CASSQDEGALIYEQYF. CDR3 in DNA: TGCGCCAGCAGCCAAGATGAAGGGGCGCTTATATACGAGCAGTACTTC.

The CDR3 here is CASSIVPQGDGNTIYF. CDR3 sequence (DNA): TGTGCCAGCAGTATCGTACCACAGGGAGATGGAAACACCATATATTTT. The chain uses TRBV28 and TRBJ1-3, with TRBD1 as a possible D gene (6 bases). The V and J ends lost 5 bases and 3 bases respectively, with 17 bases between them. The length of the CDR3 is 16 residues. The germline V gene has CDR1 MDHEN and CDR2 SYDVKM.

This clonotype was counted ten times or more. The rearrangement uses TRBV29-1 and TRBJ2-5; perhaps TRBD1 as D (5 bases). CDR1 and CDR2 (germline): SQVTM, ANQGSEA. There are 15 residues in the CDR3. V lost 6 bases, J lost 2 bases, and 19 bases lay in between. The DNA of the CDR3 is TGCAGCGTAGTGCCTGCCCGACAGAGACAAGAGACCCAGTACTTC. Protein sequence: CSVVPARQRQETQYF.

The sample holds many counts of this clonotype. The chain employs TRBV9 and TRBJ1-2; the D gene is possibly TRBD1 (6 bases). The ends were cut back, 7 bases at V and 4 bases at J, with 17 bases in the middle. Germline V gene data show CDR1 as SGDLS and CDR2 as YYNGEE. The CDR3 runs to 14 residues. The CDR3 loop reads CASGEGGKSYGYTF. DNA for the CDR3: TGTGCCAGCGGGGAGGGGGGGAAATCCTATGGCTACACCTTC.

This clonotype was counted a few times. The chain couples TRBV9 to TRBJ2-7; possibly TRBD1 or TRBD2 for D (5 bases each). The CDR3 loop spans 14 amino acids. Germline V gives CDR1 SGDLS, CDR2 YYNGEE. V lost 0 bases and J lost 7, with 14 bases in between. CDR3: CASSVAATGGEQYF. The CDR3 region has the DNA TGTGCCAGCAGCGTAGCGGCGACTGGGGGAGAGCAGTACTTC.

This clonotype has a count of ten or more. This chain links TRBV28 with TRBJ1-1; D is perhaps TRBD1 (6 bases). V was pared by 0 bases and J by 5 bases, with 22 bases between. Per the germline V gene, CDR1 is MDHEN and CDR2 is SYDVKM. CDR3 length equals 18 residues. The CDR3 DNA reads as TGTGCCAGCAGTTTATGGGCCGGTTGGGCTCAGGGGTCTACTGAAGCTTTCTTT. It translates to CASSLWAGWAQGSTEAFF. Using reference TRBV28 and TRBJ1-1 for the parts outside the CDR3, the full variable domain is DVKVTQSSRYLVKRTGEKVFLECVQDMDHENMFWYRQDPGLGLRLIYFSYDVKMKEKGDIPEGYSVSREKKERFSLILESASTNQTSMYLCASSLWAGWAQGSTEAFFGQGTRLTVV.

This clonotype counts as medium-sized. The gene calls are TRBV7-2 and TRBJ2-7; TRBD2 aligns across 7 bases. Per the germline V gene, CDR1 is SGHTA and CDR2 is FQGNSA. V lost 7 bases and J lost 2; bases outside the gene matches: 11. This CDR3 comprises 15 residues. The CDR3, as DNA: TGTGCCAGCACCCCGGGCCGGGACTACGCCTACGAGCAGTACTTC. Translation: CASTPGRDYAYEQYF. Combining the CDR3 with reference TRBV7-2 and TRBJ2-7 gives the whole variable domain GAGVSQSPSNKVTEKGKDVELRCDPISGHTALYWYRQSLGQGLEFLIYFQGNSAPDKSGLPSDRFSAERTGGSVSTLTIQRTQQEDSAVYLCASTPGRDYAYEQYFGPGTRLTVT.

This clonotype was seen more than once but under ten times. A much larger clone is a single base away; this may be a read error. Without the conserved terminal phenylalanine or tryptophan, this CDR3 likely stems from a read error. The chain has TRBV20-1 and TRBJ2-7; 9 nucleotides match TRBD1. The CDR3 runs to 13 residues. V trimming: 6 bases; J trimming: 0 bases; junction bases outside the gene matches: 3. In germline, CDR1 is DFQATT, CDR2 SNEGSKA (reference sequence). The CDR3 nucleotides are TGCAGTGCGTGGACAGGGGACTCCTACGAGCAGTACCTC. This translates into CSAWTGDSYEQYL.

This clonotype was seen repeatedly, ten times or more. The genes are TRBV10-3 and TRBJ2-2; D is ambiguous. The germline V gene has CDR1 ENHRY and CDR2 SYGVKD. Trimming took 7 bases from V and 1 from J, leaving 13 bases between them. The CDR3 runs to 15 residues. The CDR3 coding sequence is TGTGCCATCAAACCTACGGCCCAGAACACCGGGGAGCTGTTTTTT. This encodes CAIKPTAQNTGELFF.

This clonotype was counted at least ten times. V usage is TRBV2 and J usage is TRBJ2-1; 8 bases are shared with TRBD2. The CDR3 consists of 16 residues. With V trimmed by 6 bases and J by 1 base, 8 bases remained unmatched. Germline CDR1 and CDR2: SNHLY and FYNNEI. In DNA, the CDR3 is TGTGCCAGCAGCGCAGGACTAGCTCTTTCCTACAATGAGCAGTTCTTC. Encoded protein: CASSAGLALSYNEQFF.

This clonotype was picked up many times. The chain recombines TRBV30 with TRBJ1-1; D is uncertain. CDR1 GTSNPN and CDR2 SVGIG come from the germline V gene (reference sequence). This CDR3 comprises 11 residues. The V end was cut by 7 bases, the J end by 1 base, with 7 bases between. The CDR3 sequence: CAFSQNTEAFF. CDR3 nucleotides: TGTGCCTTCTCGCAGAACACTGAAGCTTTCTTT. Full variable domain (remainder filled in from reference TRBV30 and TRBJ1-1): SQTIHQWPATLVQPVGSPLSLECTVEGTSNPNLYWYRQAAGRGLQLLFYSVGIGQISSEVPQNLSASRPQDRQFILSSKKLLLSDSGFYLCAFSQNTEAFFGQGTRLTVV.

The chain joins TRBV9 to TRBJ1-2, with D maybe TRBD1 (6 bases). The germline CDR1 and CDR2 sequences are SGDLS and YYNGEE. Trimming cost V 1 base and J 3 bases, with 16 bases left between them. This CDR3 contains 16 residues. The CDR3 bases are TGTGCCAGCAGCGTATCACCCGAGAGGGGGGACTATGGCTACACCTTC. It yields the protein CASSVSPERGDYGYTF.

The table lists this clonotype with a few counts. J is TRBJ2-1 and V is TRBV29-1; D remains ambiguous. Germline CDR1 reads SQVTM; CDR2 reads ANQGSEA. The CDR3 extends over 13 amino acids. Trimming stripped 0 bases from V and 12 bases from J, with 15 bases between. The CDR3 region has the DNA TGCAGCGTTGAAGAGTCCAGTCTAGTTGTGCAGTTCTTC. Translation: CSVEESSLVVQFF.

This clonotype was seen many times. V is TRBV5-1 and J is TRBJ1-2, with D uncertain. This CDR3 has 13 residues. The V end was cut by 0 bases, the J end by 10 bases, with 13 bases between. Germline V gene sequence: CDR1 SGHRS, CDR2 YFSETQ. CDR3 DNA: TGCGCCAGCAGCTTGGTTCACTCCATTGACTACACCTTC. The encoded protein is CASSLVHSIDYTF.